These T cell receptor beta chains were read from a single sample in a study of CD8+ T cells in alopecia areata. TCRdb's table, derived via immunoSEQ multiplex PCR, lists solely in-frame clones and lacks some. The profile shows under 150,000 clones, around three fifths of them singletons. This sample comprised CD4+ T cells sorted from blood, obtained at week 24, from a patient treated with tofacitinib. These receptors were obtained from a human donor with alopecia areata. Both conserved end residues are part of each CDR3. D genes are given only for firm matches. Clone size is stated in some rows and not others, as once, few, many or a class when expanded.

j_call clone_size cdr3_length d_call v_call cdr3_nt cdr3_aa
TRBJ2-5 . 16 TRBD2 TRBV5-1 TGCGCCAGCAGCTACGCCCCCAGCGGGAGCGGGGAGACCCAGTACTTC CASSYAPSGSGETQYF
TRBJ2-3 . 15 . TRBV7-9 TGTGCCAGCAGCTTTTCAGGGTGGGGCACAGATACGCAGTATTTT CASSFSGWGTDTQYF
TRBJ1-5 . 13 . TRBV19 TGTGCCAGTAGTATGACAGCCAATCAGCCCCAGCATTTT CASSMTANQPQHF
TRBJ1-2 once 13 . TRBV29-1 TGCAGCGTTGAGTCTCCAGCTAACTATGGCTACACCTTC CSVESPANYGYTF
TRBJ1-5 . 14 TRBD1 TRBV15 TGTGCCACCAGCAGGGACAGGGCCGATCAGCCCCAGCATTTT CATSRDRADQPQHF
TRBJ2-5 . 12 . TRBV2 TGTGCCGGAAGGACAGTCTTGGAGACCCAGTACTTC CAGRTVLETQYF
TRBJ2-7 . 14 . TRBV7-9 TGTGCCAGCAGCCCGCACGGGACCAACTACGAGCAGTACTTC CASSPHGTNYEQYF
TRBJ1-2 . 14 TRBD1 TRBV19 TGTGCCAGTACAACCCGGGGACAGGGCTATGGCTACACCTTC CASTTRGQGYGYTF
TRBJ2-1 . 13 . TRBV7-9 TGTGCCAGCAGCTTAGGAGGGTCCAATGAGCAGTTCTTC CASSLGGSNEQFF
TRBJ1-4 . 13 TRBD1 TRBV30 TGTGCCTCCCAGGGGGCAGGTAATGAAAAACTGTTTTTT CASQGAGNEKLFF
TRBJ1-1 . 13 . TRBV29-1 TGCAGCGTTGGACCCATTCTCAACACTGAAGCTTTCTTT CSVGPILNTEAFF